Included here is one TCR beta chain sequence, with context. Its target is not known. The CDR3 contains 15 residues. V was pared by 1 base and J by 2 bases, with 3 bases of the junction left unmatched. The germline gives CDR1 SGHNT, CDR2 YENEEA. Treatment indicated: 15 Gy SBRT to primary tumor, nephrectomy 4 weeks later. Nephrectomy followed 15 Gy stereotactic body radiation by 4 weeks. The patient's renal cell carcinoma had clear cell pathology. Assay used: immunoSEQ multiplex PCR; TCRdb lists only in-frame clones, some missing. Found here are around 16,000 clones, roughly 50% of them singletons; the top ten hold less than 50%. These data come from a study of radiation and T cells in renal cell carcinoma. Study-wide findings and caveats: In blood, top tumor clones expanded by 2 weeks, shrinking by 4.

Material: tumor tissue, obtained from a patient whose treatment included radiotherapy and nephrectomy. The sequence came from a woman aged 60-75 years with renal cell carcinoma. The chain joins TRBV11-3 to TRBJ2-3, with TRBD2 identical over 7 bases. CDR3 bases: TGTGCCAGCAGCTTAGGTAGCGGGTACACAGATACGCAGTATTTT. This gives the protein CASSLGSGYTDTQYF.